This T cell receptor beta chain was retrieved from a study of T cell responses to AZD1222 COVID-19 vaccine. A remark on this clone: Sequence at one end of the junction differs from germline and may be a read error.

TCRdb's table, derived via immunoSEQ multiplex PCR, lists solely in-frame clones and lacks some. The sample lists 140,000 or so clones, about nine tenths occurring once. This CDR3 has 17 residues. Germline CDR1 reads SGHRS; CDR2 reads YFSETQ. This specimen consisted of peripheral blood, obtained on day 0 of AZD1222 vaccination. The receptor comes from an adult in good health. This chain connects TRBV5-1 to TRBJ1-2; no clear D. The CDR3 bases are TGCGCCAGCAACTTGGTACCGGTGGCCGAAGCTAACTATGGCTACACCTTC. Its translation: CASNLVPVAEANYGYTF.